This T cell receptor (beta chain) was profiled in a study of technical replicates of blood from several donors. Data came from immunoSEQ multiplex PCR; TCRdb stores just in-frame clones and leaves some out. The sample includes roughly 14,000 clones, 70% to 90% seen only once; the top ten take approximately 13%. The sample was PBMCs. The TCR was taken from a human donor in good health.

The CDR3 DNA sequence: TGCGCCAGCAGCTTGGGCGGGCAAGAGACCCAGTACTTC. Translation: CASSLGGQETQYF. The chain uses TRBV5-1 and TRBJ2-5; the D gene is possibly TRBD2 (5 bases). V was pared by 0 bases and J by 2 bases, with 5 bases between. This CDR3 is built from 13 residues. Germline V gives CDR1 SGHRS, CDR2 YFSETQ.